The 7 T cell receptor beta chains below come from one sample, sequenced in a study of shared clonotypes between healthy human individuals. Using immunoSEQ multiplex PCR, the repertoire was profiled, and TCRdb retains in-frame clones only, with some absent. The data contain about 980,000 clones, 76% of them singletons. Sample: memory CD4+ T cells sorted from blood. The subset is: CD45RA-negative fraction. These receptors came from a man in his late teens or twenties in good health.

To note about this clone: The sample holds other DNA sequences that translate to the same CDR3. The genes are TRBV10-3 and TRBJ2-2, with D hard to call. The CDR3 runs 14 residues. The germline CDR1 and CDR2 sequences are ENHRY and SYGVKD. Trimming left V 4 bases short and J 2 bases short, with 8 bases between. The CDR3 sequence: CAISATANTGELFF. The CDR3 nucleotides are TGTGCCATCAGTGCAACAGCCAACACCGGGGAGCTGTTTTTT.

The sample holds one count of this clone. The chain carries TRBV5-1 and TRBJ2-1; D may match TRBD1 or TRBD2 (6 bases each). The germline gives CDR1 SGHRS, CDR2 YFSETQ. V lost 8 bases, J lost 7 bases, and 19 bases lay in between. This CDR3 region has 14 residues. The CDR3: CASRGRTASNEQFF. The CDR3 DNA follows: TGCGCCAGTCGGGGGAGGACAGCCTCTAATGAGCAGTTCTTC.

The DNA of the CDR3 is TGTGCCAGCTCACGACCGACAGGGACCAGATCACCCCTCCACTTT. As protein: CASSRPTGTRSPLHF. This chain uses TRBV18 with TRBJ1-6, with 7 bases fitting TRBD1. V shed 4 bases, J shed 10 bases, and the junction held 10 bases outside the gene matches. The germline V gene has CDR1 KGHSH and CDR2 LQKENI. CDR3 length: 15 residues.

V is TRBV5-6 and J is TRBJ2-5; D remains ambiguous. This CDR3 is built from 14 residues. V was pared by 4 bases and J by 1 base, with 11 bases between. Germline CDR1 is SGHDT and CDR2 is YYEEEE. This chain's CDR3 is CASSDGKFQETQYF. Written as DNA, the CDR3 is TGTGCCAGCAGCGATGGAAAGTTCCAAGAGACCCAGTACTTC.

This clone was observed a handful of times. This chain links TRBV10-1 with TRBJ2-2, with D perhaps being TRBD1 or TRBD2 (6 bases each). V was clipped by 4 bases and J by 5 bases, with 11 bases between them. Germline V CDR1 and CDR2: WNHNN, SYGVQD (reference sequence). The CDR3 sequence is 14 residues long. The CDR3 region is CASSAGASTGELFF. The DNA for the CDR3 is TGCGCCAGCAGTGCGGGGGCCTCAACCGGGGAGCTGTTTTTT.

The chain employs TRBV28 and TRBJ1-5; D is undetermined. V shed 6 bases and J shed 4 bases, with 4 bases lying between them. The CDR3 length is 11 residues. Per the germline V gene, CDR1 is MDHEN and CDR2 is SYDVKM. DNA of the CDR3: TGTGCCAGCAGCCCGAATCAGCCCCAGCATTTT. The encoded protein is CASSPNQPQHF.

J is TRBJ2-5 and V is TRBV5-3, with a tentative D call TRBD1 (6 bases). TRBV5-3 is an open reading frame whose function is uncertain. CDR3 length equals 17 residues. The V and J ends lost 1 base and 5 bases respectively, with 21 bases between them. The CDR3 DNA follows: TGTGCCAGAAGCTTGCCGGACAGAGAATATAGATGGGAGACCCAGTACTTC. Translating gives CARSLPDREYRWETQYF.